This TCR beta chain was documented in a study of T cells in Graves' hyperthyroidism and ophthalmopathy. This clonotype was seen many times. The trim removed 3 bases at V and 7 bases at J, leaving 4 bases unmatched. Germline lookup yields CDR1 KGHSH and CDR2 LQKENI. The CDR3 runs 13 residues. Amplification yielded TCR beta CDR3 regions, with RNA transcripts as the source. HTBI primers drove first-round RT-PCR of the TCR CDR3. TCRdb processed the multiplex PCR reads anew with MiXCR; each CDR3 protein has one entry. The sample holds about 700,000 distinct CDR3 sequences, 14% seen once. Sequencing was performed on blood. The clonotype comes from a woman aged 18-29 years with Graves' hyperthyroidism. The chain employs TRBV18 and TRBJ1-1; the match to TRBD1 covers 8 bases. The CDR3 DNA reads TGTGCCAGCTCACCCCTCGGACAGGGTGAAGCTTTCTTT. Residues: CASSPLGQGEAFF.